This TCR beta chain comes out of a study of radiation and T cells in renal cell carcinoma. The study's findings and limits: Top tumor clonotypes rose in blood 2 weeks post-radiation, then contracted.

As to time point: baseline pretreatment blood. Treatment given: 15 Gy SBRT to primary tumor, nephrectomy 4 weeks later. This renal cell carcinoma was of the clear cell type. As to this clone: Its specificity is unknown.

Trimming cost V 1 base and J 9 bases, with 17 bases left between them. CDR3 size: 15 residues. Germline V gene lookup returns CDR1 SGHRS and CDR2 YFSETQ. Profiling relied on immunoSEQ multiplex PCR, and the TCRdb table lists in-frame clones only, not all of them. The sample lists about 49,000 clones, approximately 80% occurring once. The sequence came from a woman in her 70s with renal cell carcinoma. The source was blood, collected from a patient whose treatment included radiotherapy and nephrectomy. The chain couples TRBV5-1 to TRBJ2-1, with D perhaps matching TRBD2 (6 bases). The CDR3 sequence: CASSLPSVLLREQFF. In DNA, the CDR3 is TGCGCCAGCAGCTTGCCTAGCGTTCTCTTACGTGAGCAGTTCTTC.